The rows below give T cell receptor beta chains drawn from one sample of a study of T-cell reconstitution after alpha-beta-depleted transplantation in children. In TCRdb, the PCR reads were re-called with MiXCR into one record per CDR3 protein. The table includes under 450,000 distinct CDR3 sequences, roughly 16% detected once. The sample consisted of PBMCs, mostly from graft donor cells, taken 360 days after TCRalphabeta/CD19-depleted stem cell transplant. Every receptor here comes from a boy under two years old who had a stem cell transplant for Wiskott-Aldrich syndrome, so the T cells may come from the graft donor. CDR3s leave out the opening cysteine and the closing phenylalanine or tryptophan. The D gene is left open where the match is weak. For some rows the clone size is stated as once, few or many, or as a class when expanded; others skip it.

few	TRBV29-1	TRBJ2-5	11	NA	SVVALYQETQY
NA	TRBV5-1	TRBJ2-7	13	NA	ASSSLDRPPDEQY
few	TRBV4-1	TRBJ2-1	10	NA	ASSQHGNEQF
NA	TRBV6-5	TRBJ2-3	13	TRBD2	ASSYEGLAGDTQY
NA	TRBV2	TRBJ2-6	15	NA	ASLTRDKGTGANVLT
NA	TRBV6-5	TRBJ2-2	12	NA	ASSYGGGPGELF
once	TRBV7-8	TRBJ2-7	17	NA	ASSLDVRGATGRFYEQY
few	TRBV4-1	TRBJ1-4	13	NA	ASSPYRETNEKLF
NA	TRBV9	TRBJ2-3	13	NA	ASSPFGLSADTQY
NA	TRBV20-1	TRBJ1-1	10	NA	SARHLNTEAF
NA	TRBV2	TRBJ1-6	11	TRBD1	ASRDRENSPLH
few	TRBV7-2	TRBJ2-1	12	TRBD2	ASGEGGKGNEQF
NA	TRBV10-2	TRBJ1-2	12	NA	ASTRSTVGYGYT
NA	TRBV28	TRBJ2-7	12	NA	ASRGGGSFYEQY
many	TRBV5-1	TRBJ2-1	11	NA	ASSPDRYNEQF
NA	TRBV5-1	TRBJ2-5	14	TRBD2	ASSLARSGGQETQY
once	TRBV5-1	TRBJ2-4	12	TRBD1	ASSLAEAGGIQY
few	TRBV12-3/TRBV12-4	TRBJ2-7	13	NA	ASSLLPAELYEQY
NA	TRBV10-2	TRBJ2-1	11	NA	ASGLVVSNEQF
few	TRBV6-5	TRBJ2-2	12	NA	ASSYPGRTGELF
few	TRBV6-1	TRBJ2-1	13	NA	ASSEQAPSYNEQF
few	TRBV5-1	TRBJ2-5	12	NA	ASSLDIRAETQY
many	TRBV5-1	TRBJ2-7	13	TRBD2	ASSLGLAAHYEQY
once	TRBV7-6	TRBJ2-1	14	NA	ASSPYGALTYNEQF
NA	TRBV28	TRBJ2-2	14	TRBD2	ASSNAPSGAGGELF
few	TRBV2	TRBJ2-7	12	TRBD1	ASSEQGATYEQY
few	TRBV7-6	TRBJ2-7	13	NA	ASSLEPGRQYEQY
NA	TRBV5-4	TRBJ2-5	13	NA	ASSSGLFTEETQY
NA	TRBV24-1	TRBJ1-2	10	NA	ATSDTNYGYT
many	TRBV4-3	TRBJ2-3	15	TRBD2	ASSQERSLAVLDTQY
few	TRBV24-1	TRBJ2-5	13	NA	ATSDQGIGQETQY
NA	TRBV6-6	TRBJ1-1	9	NA	ASSKQVKAF
NA	TRBV6-5	TRBJ2-7	14	NA	ASSYRFLGTSYEQY
NA	TRBV3-1	TRBJ1-2	12	NA	ASSQDNGNYGYT
NA	TRBV4-1	TRBJ2-2	14	NA	ASSQRAPLKPGELF
few	TRBV29-1	TRBJ1-4	10	NA	SVVAGREKLF
NA	TRBV7-2	TRBJ2-2	14	NA	ASSRRVSQNTGELF
NA	TRBV7-9	TRBJ2-2	13	TRBD1	ASSSAGGMVGELF
few	TRBV24-1	TRBJ2-7	9	NA	ATSDFREQY
few	TRBV5-1	TRBJ2-1	13	TRBD2	ASSPAGGPFNEQF
NA	TRBV9	TRBJ2-7	13	TRBD1	ASSAVGTGGIEQY
NA	TRBV6-1	TRBJ2-7	12	NA	ASKGSDRSYEQY
NA	TRBV7-9	TRBJ2-7	14	TRBD1	ASSDPQGWPSYEQY
few	TRBV5-1	TRBJ2-2	16	TRBD2	ASSLSSGRARNTGELF
few	TRBV7-9	TRBJ2-1	10	NA	ASSWVSYEQF
few	TRBV7-2	TRBJ1-3	13	NA	ASSLAGLNRNTIY
few	TRBV5-1	TRBJ2-3	13	TRBD1	ASSLAGQLTDTQY
few	TRBV20-1	TRBJ1-1	11	NA	SASLQLNTEAF
few	TRBV2	TRBJ1-3	13	NA	ASSPVSLPGNTIY
few	TRBV29-1	TRBJ2-1	16	TRBD2	SVERLAGGHSSYNEQF
few	TRBV24-1	TRBJ2-3	12	NA	ATSSQGYTDTQY
NA	TRBV5-6	TRBJ2-2	14	TRBD1	ASSFIRQGPTGELF
few	TRBV6-2/TRBV6-3	TRBJ2-7	14	NA	ASSRADRFSSYEQY
few	TRBV7-9	TRBJ2-6	14	TRBD1	ASSLGQISGANVLT
NA	TRBV5-1	TRBJ2-1	12	NA	ASSLAFGNNEQF